The rows below give T cell receptor beta chains drawn from one sample of a study of CD8 T cells in Susac syndrome. One entry per CDR3 protein, called by TCRdb with MiXCR from the immunoSEQ multiplex PCR reads. Of 180,000 or so distinct CDR3 sequences in the sample, more than 90% were seen once. Specimen: CD4+ T cells from PBMCs. The origin of the receptors is a human donor in good health. Each CDR3 is given without its conserved first and last residue.

V gene	J gene	CDR3 protein
TRBV27	TRBJ2-1	ASRAGTGGYNEQF
TRBV2	TRBJ2-7	ACRRAGGLYEQY
TRBV5-6	TRBJ2-3	ASSATSGGLTDTQY
TRBV7-2	TRBJ2-1	ASSPAGVGNEQF
TRBV7-2	TRBJ2-3	ASSFRGTDTQY
TRBV12-3/TRBV12-4	TRBJ1-2	ASRPRGQGGGYT
TRBV5-4	TRBJ1-6	ASSSPREGLNSPLH
TRBV4-2	TRBJ1-2	ASSQDRTDSNYGYT
TRBV6-5	TRBJ2-2	ASTAQANTGELF
TRBV7-9	TRBJ2-2	ASSLARGRPNTGELF
TRBV20-1	TRBJ2-6	SAPGFSGANVLT
TRBV29-1	TRBJ2-5	SVRGGRETQY
TRBV18	TRBJ2-3	ASSSSGEDTQY
TRBV4-3	TRBJ2-7	ASSPGTTRAYEQY
TRBV5-4	TRBJ2-5	ASSLVQQETQY
TRBV3-1	TRBJ1-6	ASSTGTTSPLH
TRBV3-1	TRBJ2-1	ASSQELRTSGYNEQF
TRBV29-1	TRBJ1-1	SAAGWGNTEAF
TRBV12-3/TRBV12-4	TRBJ2-1	ASSPRGAGINEQF
TRBV5-1	TRBJ2-3	ASSLNGGHS
TRBV9	TRBJ2-1	ASSKGGWGTYNEQF